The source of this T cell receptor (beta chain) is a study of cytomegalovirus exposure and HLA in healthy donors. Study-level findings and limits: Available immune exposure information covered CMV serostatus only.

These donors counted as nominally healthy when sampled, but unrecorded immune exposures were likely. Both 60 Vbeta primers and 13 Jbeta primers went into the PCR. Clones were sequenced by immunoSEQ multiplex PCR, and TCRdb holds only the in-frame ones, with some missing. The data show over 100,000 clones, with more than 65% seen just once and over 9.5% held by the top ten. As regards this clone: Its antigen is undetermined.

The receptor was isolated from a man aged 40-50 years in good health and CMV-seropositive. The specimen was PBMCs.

The CDR3 loop is CATNRGGFRETQYF. As DNA, the CDR3 is TGTGCCACCAACCGGGGGGGGTTTCGAGAGACCCAGTACTTC. The rearrangement links TRBV15 to TRBJ2-5; 8 positions agree with TRBD2. The CDR3 extends over 14 amino acids. Germline V CDR1 and CDR2: LNHNV, YYDKDF (reference sequence). The V gene end was trimmed by 7 bases and the J gene end by 4 bases; junction bases not matched to a gene: 8.